This TCR beta chain emerged from a study of molecular identifiers for immune sequencing clone quantification. Study conclusions and caveats: Jurkat TCR RNA spiked in from one cell reportedly remained identifiable amid about 1 million naive cells. Shared barcodes on identical TCR molecules could underestimate the sizes of highly expanded clones.

Trimming at V came to 4 bases and at J to 8 bases, leaving 10 bases not matched to a gene. Per the germline V gene, CDR1 is MGHRA and CDR2 is YSYEKL. There are 14 residues in the CDR3. Preparation of the bulk TCR libraries relied on previously described methods and listed TCR primers. TCRdb used MiXCR to reprocess the PCR reads, holding one entry per CDR3 protein. The table records 80,000 to 100,000 distinct CDR3 sequences, approximately 25% of them present only once. For naive CD8 T cells, sorting used the CD8+CD4-CCR7+CD45RA+ phenotype. This clonotype was seen at least ten times. Its specificity is unknown.

The rearrangement links TRBV4-1 to TRBJ1-1, with TRBD1 matching 7 bases. Sequenced: naive CD8+ T cells from blood, with Jurkat cell RNA spiked in. Subset reported: FACS-sorted CD8+CD4-CCR7+CD45RA+ naive T cells. The clonotype was recovered from a human donor in good health. Some libraries in this study had Jurkat cell RNA spiked in. DNA of the CDR3: TGCGCCAGCAGCCCCACGTGGTTACAGGGGGAAGCTTTCTTT. Translation gives CASSPTWLQGEAFF.